The rows below give T cell receptor beta chains drawn from one sample of a study of CD8 T cells in ankylosing spondylitis. TCRdb re-called the 5' RACE reads with MiXCR, one entry per CDR3 protein. The repertoire has under 450,000 distinct CDR3 sequences, 20% to 25% of them found once; the top ten carry about 12%. The material sequenced was blood, either unsorted or a sorted T cell fraction (not recorded which). Receptors were obtained from a male donor with ankylosing spondylitis or in good health (not recorded which). Both conserved end residues are part of each CDR3. D genes are given only for firm matches. Some rows have no size entry. The others give once, few or many, or a class for an expanded clone.

v_call: TRBV4-1
clone_size: NA
j_call: TRBJ2-2
d_call: NA
cdr3_length: 14
cdr3_nt: TGCGCCAGCAGCTTCGGGCGTAGCACCGGGGAGCTGTTTTTT
cdr3_aa: CASSFGRSTGELFF

v_call: TRBV12-3/TRBV12-4
clone_size: many
j_call: TRBJ2-2
d_call: NA
cdr3_length: 14
cdr3_nt: TGTGCCAGCAGTTTGTGGGGAGGCACCGGGGAGCTGTTTTTT
cdr3_aa: CASSLWGGTGELFF

v_call: TRBV3-1
clone_size: NA
j_call: TRBJ2-1
d_call: NA
cdr3_length: 14
cdr3_nt: TGTGCCAGCAGCCAAGAGGCCAACTACAATGAGCAGTTCTTC
cdr3_aa: CASSQEANYNEQFF

v_call: TRBV12-3/TRBV12-4
clone_size: many
j_call: TRBJ2-1
d_call: NA
cdr3_length: 12
cdr3_nt: TGTGCCAGCAGTTACACGGGACTCGAGCAGTTCTTC
cdr3_aa: CASSYTGLEQFF

v_call: TRBV15
clone_size: few
j_call: TRBJ2-2
d_call: NA
cdr3_length: 15
cdr3_nt: TGTGCCACCAGCAGAGCTAGTGAAAGTGGCGGGGAGCTGTTTTTT
cdr3_aa: CATSRASESGGELFF

v_call: TRBV24-1
clone_size: few
j_call: TRBJ1-1
d_call: NA
cdr3_length: 13
cdr3_nt: TGTGCCACCAGTGAAACAGGGTCCACTGAAGCTTTCTTT
cdr3_aa: CATSETGSTEAFF

v_call: TRBV28
clone_size: NA
j_call: TRBJ2-5
d_call: TRBD2
cdr3_length: 15
cdr3_nt: TGTGCCAGCAGTTTTTCTTCAGCGGGAGAAGAGACCCAGTACTTC
cdr3_aa: CASSFSSAGEETQYF

v_call: TRBV29-1
clone_size: NA
j_call: TRBJ1-5
d_call: NA
cdr3_length: 8
cdr3_nt: TGCACCCCGACGGCCCAGCATTTT
cdr3_aa: CTPTAQHF

v_call: TRBV12-3/TRBV12-4
clone_size: few
j_call: TRBJ2-5
d_call: NA
cdr3_length: 13
cdr3_nt: TGTGCCAGCAGTTTACAGGTTAAAGAGACCCAGTACTTC
cdr3_aa: CASSLQVKETQYF

v_call: TRBV5-1
clone_size: once
j_call: TRBJ2-7
d_call: NA
cdr3_length: 14
cdr3_nt: TGCGCCAGCAGCTGGGAGGATTACTCCTACGAGCAGTACTTC
cdr3_aa: CASSWEDYSYEQYF

v_call: TRBV2
clone_size: NA
j_call: TRBJ2-1
d_call: NA
cdr3_length: 15
cdr3_nt: TGTGCCAGCAGGACGGGACGGCACTCCTACAATGAGCAGTTCTTC
cdr3_aa: CASRTGRHSYNEQFF

v_call: TRBV30
clone_size: NA
j_call: TRBJ2-7
d_call: TRBD2
cdr3_length: 14
cdr3_nt: TGTGCCTGGAGCCCGAGCGGGGGTTCCCTTGAGCAGTACTTC
cdr3_aa: CAWSPSGGSLEQYF

v_call: TRBV20-1
clone_size: NA
j_call: TRBJ2-1
d_call: NA
cdr3_length: 14
cdr3_nt: TGCAGTGCCAAAACAGGGTTCTCCTACAATGAGCAGTTCTTC
cdr3_aa: CSAKTGFSYNEQFF

v_call: TRBV7-9
clone_size: few
j_call: TRBJ2-7
d_call: NA
cdr3_length: 13
cdr3_nt: TGTGCCAGCAGCACCAGGGAAGGCTACGAGCAGTACTTC
cdr3_aa: CASSTREGYEQYF

v_call: TRBV6-1
clone_size: few
j_call: TRBJ2-3
d_call: TRBD1
cdr3_length: 16
cdr3_nt: TGTGCCAGCAGGAACAGGGGGGCCGCCCCCACAGATACGCAGTATTTT
cdr3_aa: CASRNRGAAPTDTQYF

v_call: TRBV10-3
clone_size: NA
j_call: TRBJ2-7
d_call: TRBD2
cdr3_length: 19
cdr3_nt: TGTGCCATCAGGACCGCGACTAGCGGGGGCCCCGGGGGTGGGGACGAGCAGTACTTC
cdr3_aa: CAIRTATSGGPGGGDEQYF

v_call: TRBV25-1
clone_size: many
j_call: TRBJ1-5
d_call: TRBD1
cdr3_length: 15
cdr3_nt: TGTGCCAGCAGTGAGGGACAGGGCCTATCTGAGCCCCAGCATTTT
cdr3_aa: CASSEGQGLSEPQHF

v_call: TRBV4-1
clone_size: many
j_call: TRBJ2-1
d_call: TRBD2
cdr3_length: 13
cdr3_nt: TGCGCCACAACTAGCGGGGGGCTCGATGAGCAGTTCTTC
cdr3_aa: CATTSGGLDEQFF

v_call: TRBV2
clone_size: once
j_call: TRBJ2-7
d_call: NA
cdr3_length: 14
cdr3_nt: TGTGCCAGCGGGATAAAGACAGATACCTACGAGCAGTACTTC
cdr3_aa: CASGIKTDTYEQYF

v_call: TRBV12-3/TRBV12-4
clone_size: few
j_call: TRBJ2-5
d_call: NA
cdr3_length: 13
cdr3_nt: TGTGCCAGCAGTTCTAGTATCGGGGAGACCCAGTACTTC
cdr3_aa: CASSSSIGETQYF

v_call: TRBV29-1
clone_size: NA
j_call: TRBJ2-2
d_call: TRBD2
cdr3_length: 15
cdr3_nt: TGCAGCGCCGCGACTAGCGGGGGGGCCTTCGGGGAGCTGTTTTTT
cdr3_aa: CSAATSGGAFGELFF

v_call: TRBV10-3
clone_size: many
j_call: TRBJ2-3
d_call: NA
cdr3_length: 14
cdr3_nt: TGTGCCATCAAGGGCGCTCCCACCACAGATACGCAGTATTTT
cdr3_aa: CAIKGAPTTDTQYF

v_call: TRBV12-3/TRBV12-4
clone_size: many
j_call: TRBJ2-2
d_call: NA
cdr3_length: 14
cdr3_nt: TGTGCCAGCAGCCTTGCCGAGAACACCGGGGAGCTGTTTTTT
cdr3_aa: CASSLAENTGELFF

v_call: TRBV11-2
clone_size: NA
j_call: TRBJ2-3
d_call: TRBD2
cdr3_length: 16
cdr3_nt: TGTGCCAGCAGCCGGGGTAACGGGGGGGCCATAGATACGCAGTATTTT
cdr3_aa: CASSRGNGGAIDTQYF

v_call: TRBV2
clone_size: few
j_call: TRBJ2-3
d_call: NA
cdr3_length: 18
cdr3_nt: TGTGCCAGCAGTGTCAGAGGCCGGTCGGGGCCTGACACAGATACGCAGTATTTT
cdr3_aa: CASSVRGRSGPDTDTQYF

v_call: TRBV7-6
clone_size: once
j_call: TRBJ1-6
d_call: NA
cdr3_length: 14
cdr3_nt: TGTGCCAGCAGCTTACAGGGAAGCAATTCACCCCTCCACTTT
cdr3_aa: CASSLQGSNSPLHF

v_call: TRBV27
clone_size: NA
j_call: TRBJ2-5
d_call: TRBD2
cdr3_length: 16
cdr3_nt: TGTGCCAGCAGTCCCCGACTAGCGGGGGACCAAGAGACCCAGTACTTC
cdr3_aa: CASSPRLAGDQETQYF

v_call: TRBV3-1
clone_size: few
j_call: TRBJ2-3
d_call: NA
cdr3_length: 18
cdr3_nt: TGTGCCAGCAGCCAAGATAGTTATCCAGCGGCCAGCACAGATACGCAGTATTTT
cdr3_aa: CASSQDSYPAASTDTQYF

v_call: TRBV30
clone_size: NA
j_call: TRBJ2-7
d_call: NA
cdr3_length: 13
cdr3_nt: TGTGCCTGGACCCAGGGAGGCTTCGACGAGCAGTACTTC
cdr3_aa: CAWTQGGFDEQYF

v_call: TRBV5-1
clone_size: few
j_call: TRBJ2-3
d_call: NA
cdr3_length: 16
cdr3_nt: TGCGCCAGCAGCTTTGCGTCCCGGGACACGGGTTTGGGGCAGTATTTT
cdr3_aa: CASSFASRDTGLGQYF

v_call: TRBV9
clone_size: NA
j_call: TRBJ2-1
d_call: NA
cdr3_length: 15
cdr3_nt: TGTGCCAGCAGCGTATGGGGGAGCTCCTACAATGAGCAGTTCTTC
cdr3_aa: CASSVWGSSYNEQFF

v_call: TRBV12-3/TRBV12-4
clone_size: many
j_call: TRBJ2-2
d_call: NA
cdr3_length: 11
cdr3_nt: TGTGCCAGCCGGGTCGCCGGGGAGCTGTTTTTT
cdr3_aa: CASRVAGELFF

v_call: TRBV9
clone_size: NA
j_call: TRBJ2-5
d_call: TRBD2
cdr3_length: 16
cdr3_nt: TGTGCCAGCAGCGCCCTAGCGGGGGGGCCTTTAGAGACCCAGTACTTC
cdr3_aa: CASSALAGGPLETQYF

v_call: TRBV7-9
clone_size: NA
j_call: TRBJ2-4
d_call: TRBD1
cdr3_length: 14
cdr3_nt: TGTGCCAGCAGCCCTGACAGGGGAGACGGCATTCAGTACTTC
cdr3_aa: CASSPDRGDGIQYF

v_call: TRBV12-3/TRBV12-4
clone_size: many
j_call: TRBJ2-3
d_call: TRBD2
cdr3_length: 16
cdr3_nt: TGTGCCAGCAGTTTATTAGCGGGGGGACTCACAGATACGCAGTATTTT
cdr3_aa: CASSLLAGGLTDTQYF

v_call: TRBV30
clone_size: few
j_call: TRBJ2-7
d_call: NA
cdr3_length: 14
cdr3_nt: TGTGCCTGGAGTGTAGTAGGGGATTCCTACGAGCAGTACTTC
cdr3_aa: CAWSVVGDSYEQYF

v_call: TRBV3-1
clone_size: few
j_call: TRBJ2-7
d_call: NA
cdr3_length: 13
cdr3_nt: TGTGCCAGCAGCCAAGATTTGGCCTACGAGCAGTACTTC
cdr3_aa: CASSQDLAYEQYF

v_call: TRBV6-1
clone_size: once
j_call: TRBJ2-1
d_call: NA
cdr3_length: 15
cdr3_nt: TGTGCCAGCAGTGATCTGGACGGAGGGTACAATGAGCAGTTCTTC
cdr3_aa: CASSDLDGGYNEQFF

v_call: TRBV12-3/TRBV12-4
clone_size: many
j_call: TRBJ2-7
d_call: NA
cdr3_length: 11
cdr3_nt: TGTGCCAGCAGGGCGAGCTACGAGCAGTACTTC
cdr3_aa: CASRASYEQYF

v_call: TRBV4-1
clone_size: NA
j_call: TRBJ2-3
d_call: NA
cdr3_length: 15
cdr3_nt: TGCGCCAGCAGCCAAGAATTGAGAGACACAGATACGCAGTATTTT
cdr3_aa: CASSQELRDTDTQYF

v_call: TRBV20-1
clone_size: NA
j_call: TRBJ2-5
d_call: TRBD2
cdr3_length: 14
cdr3_nt: TGCAGTGCTAGAGCGGGGGGGCCGTCAGAGACCCAGTACTTC
cdr3_aa: CSARAGGPSETQYF

v_call: TRBV7-9
clone_size: NA
j_call: TRBJ1-2
d_call: NA
cdr3_length: 13
cdr3_nt: TGTGCCAGCAGCTTAGGGGACTTTTTGGGCTACACCTTC
cdr3_aa: CASSLGDFLGYTF

v_call: TRBV4-1
clone_size: NA
j_call: TRBJ2-7
d_call: NA
cdr3_length: 13
cdr3_nt: TGCGCCAGCAGCTCCAGTCGCTCCTACGAGCAGTACTTC
cdr3_aa: CASSSSRSYEQYF

v_call: TRBV5-6
clone_size: few
j_call: TRBJ2-5
d_call: NA
cdr3_length: 15
cdr3_nt: TGTGCCAGCAGCTTGGGACAGTCCCGTGGGAAGACCCAGTACTTC
cdr3_aa: CASSLGQSRGKTQYF

v_call: TRBV6-2/TRBV6-3
clone_size: NA
j_call: TRBJ2-2
d_call: NA
cdr3_length: 14
cdr3_nt: TGTGCCAGCAGAAACTACGGCACCCCCGGGGAGCTGTTTTTT
cdr3_aa: CASRNYGTPGELFF

v_call: TRBV12-5
clone_size: NA
j_call: TRBJ2-1
d_call: NA
cdr3_length: 13
cdr3_nt: TGTGCTAGTGGTTCGGGGGTCTACAATGAGCAGTTCTTC
cdr3_aa: CASGSGVYNEQFF

v_call: TRBV6-6
clone_size: NA
j_call: TRBJ2-7
d_call: NA
cdr3_length: 12
cdr3_nt: TGTGCCAGCAGGAAAGGGGGGTACGAGCAGTACTTC
cdr3_aa: CASRKGGYEQYF

v_call: TRBV2
clone_size: NA
j_call: TRBJ2-1
d_call: TRBD2
cdr3_length: 15
cdr3_nt: TGTGCCAGCAGTGTAGGGGCGGGGGGGCGAACTGAGCAGTTCTTC
cdr3_aa: CASSVGAGGRTEQFF

v_call: TRBV5-1
clone_size: NA
j_call: TRBJ2-5
d_call: NA
cdr3_length: 14
cdr3_nt: TGCGCCAGCAGCTTGGAGGGTAGCGTGGAGACCCAGTACTTC
cdr3_aa: CASSLEGSVETQYF

v_call: TRBV13
clone_size: NA
j_call: TRBJ2-1
d_call: TRBD2
cdr3_length: 16
cdr3_nt: TGTGCCAGCAGCCTCTCCGGGGGGGTCACCTACAATGAGCAGTTCTTC
cdr3_aa: CASSLSGGVTYNEQFF

v_call: TRBV29-1
clone_size: many
j_call: TRBJ2-5
d_call: NA
cdr3_length: 12
cdr3_nt: TGCAGCGTTGAAGATTATCGGGCGACCCAGTACTTC
cdr3_aa: CSVEDYRATQYF

v_call: TRBV6-1
clone_size: few
j_call: TRBJ2-7
d_call: TRBD2
cdr3_length: 15
cdr3_nt: TGTGCCAGCAGCGGTAGCGGGGGGTTTTTGGGGGAGCAGTACTTC
cdr3_aa: CASSGSGGFLGEQYF

v_call: TRBV29-1
clone_size: NA
j_call: TRBJ1-1
d_call: NA
cdr3_length: 12
cdr3_nt: TGCAGCGTTGAGTACGCGAACACTGAAGCTTTCTTT
cdr3_aa: CSVEYANTEAFF

v_call: TRBV4-1
clone_size: few
j_call: TRBJ2-6
d_call: NA
cdr3_length: 16
cdr3_nt: TGCGCCAGCAGCCAAGATCGGGGGCTTGGGGCCAACGTCCTGACTTTC
cdr3_aa: CASSQDRGLGANVLTF

v_call: TRBV4-1
clone_size: NA
j_call: TRBJ2-3
d_call: TRBD2
cdr3_length: 15
cdr3_nt: TGCGCCAGCACCCTACTAGCGGGGTATCGAGATACGCAGTATTTT
cdr3_aa: CASTLLAGYRDTQYF

v_call: TRBV6-1
clone_size: NA
j_call: TRBJ2-7
d_call: NA
cdr3_length: 14
cdr3_nt: TGTGCCAGCAGCCGAAGGGCGGACGGCTACGAGCAGTACTTC
cdr3_aa: CASSRRADGYEQYF

v_call: TRBV6-5
clone_size: NA
j_call: TRBJ2-7
d_call: TRBD1
cdr3_length: 15
cdr3_nt: TGTGCCAGCAGTTACGCGGGACAGGGGGGGTACGAGCAGTACTTC
cdr3_aa: CASSYAGQGGYEQYF

v_call: TRBV10-3
clone_size: many
j_call: TRBJ2-1
d_call: NA
cdr3_length: 15
cdr3_nt: TGTGCCATCAGCCCACCAGGCGTGGCGCCGCGTGAGCAGTTCTTC
cdr3_aa: CAISPPGVAPREQFF

v_call: TRBV20-1
clone_size: few
j_call: TRBJ1-5
d_call: NA
cdr3_length: 13
cdr3_nt: TGCAGTGCTAGAGGACTTGGCAGTGAGCCCCAGCATTTT
cdr3_aa: CSARGLGSEPQHF